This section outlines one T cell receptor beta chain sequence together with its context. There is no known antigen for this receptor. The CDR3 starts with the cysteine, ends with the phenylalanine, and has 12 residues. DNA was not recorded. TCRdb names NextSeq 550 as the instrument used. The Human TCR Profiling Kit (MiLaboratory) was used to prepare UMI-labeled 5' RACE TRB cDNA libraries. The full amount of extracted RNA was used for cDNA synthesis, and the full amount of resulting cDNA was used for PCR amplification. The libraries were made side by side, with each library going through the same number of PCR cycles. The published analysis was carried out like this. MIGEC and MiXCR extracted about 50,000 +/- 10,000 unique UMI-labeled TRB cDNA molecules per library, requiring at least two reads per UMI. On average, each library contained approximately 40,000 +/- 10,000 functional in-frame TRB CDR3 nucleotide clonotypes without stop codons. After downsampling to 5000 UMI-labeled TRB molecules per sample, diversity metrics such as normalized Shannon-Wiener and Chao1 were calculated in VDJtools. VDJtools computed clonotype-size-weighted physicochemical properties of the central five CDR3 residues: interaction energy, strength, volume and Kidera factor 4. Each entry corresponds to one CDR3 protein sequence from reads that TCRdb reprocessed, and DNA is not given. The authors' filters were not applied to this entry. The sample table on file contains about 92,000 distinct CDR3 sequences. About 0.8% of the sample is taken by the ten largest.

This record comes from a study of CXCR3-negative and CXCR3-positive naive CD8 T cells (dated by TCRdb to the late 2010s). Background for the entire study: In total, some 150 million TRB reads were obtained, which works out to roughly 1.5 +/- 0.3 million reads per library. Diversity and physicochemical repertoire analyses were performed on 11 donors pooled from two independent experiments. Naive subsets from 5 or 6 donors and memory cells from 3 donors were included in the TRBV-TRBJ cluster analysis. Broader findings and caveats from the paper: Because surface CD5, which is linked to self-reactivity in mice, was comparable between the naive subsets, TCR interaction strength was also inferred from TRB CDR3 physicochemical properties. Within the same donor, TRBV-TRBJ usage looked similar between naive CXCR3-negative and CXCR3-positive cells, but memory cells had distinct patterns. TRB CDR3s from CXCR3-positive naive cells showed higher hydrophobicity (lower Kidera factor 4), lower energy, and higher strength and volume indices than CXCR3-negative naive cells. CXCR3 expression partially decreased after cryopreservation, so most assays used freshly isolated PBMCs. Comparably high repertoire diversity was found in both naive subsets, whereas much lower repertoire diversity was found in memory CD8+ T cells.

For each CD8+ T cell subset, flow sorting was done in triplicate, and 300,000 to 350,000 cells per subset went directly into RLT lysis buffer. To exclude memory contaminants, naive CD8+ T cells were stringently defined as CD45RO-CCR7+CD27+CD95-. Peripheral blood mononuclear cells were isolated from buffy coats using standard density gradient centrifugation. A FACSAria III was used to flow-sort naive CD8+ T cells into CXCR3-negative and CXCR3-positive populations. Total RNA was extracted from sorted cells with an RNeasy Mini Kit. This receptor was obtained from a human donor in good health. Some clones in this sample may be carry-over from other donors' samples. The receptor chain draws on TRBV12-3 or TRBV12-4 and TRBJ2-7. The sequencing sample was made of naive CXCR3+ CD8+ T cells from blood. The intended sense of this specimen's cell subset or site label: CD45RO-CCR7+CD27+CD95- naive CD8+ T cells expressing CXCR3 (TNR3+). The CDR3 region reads CASSPLRHEQYF.